These 13 T cell receptor beta chains originate from one sample sequenced in a study of blood T cell repertoires in COVID-19. Using immunoSEQ multiplex PCR, the repertoire was profiled, and TCRdb retains in-frame clones only, with some absent. The sample contains about 220,000 clones, roughly 81% of which appear only once. The sample was peripheral blood. All receptors come from a man aged 50-60 years who had recovered from COVID-19.

The chain is built from TRBV5-8 and TRBJ2-2; TRBD2 might be the D (5 bases). Germline lookup yields CDR1 SGHTS and CDR2 YDEGEE. Trimming took off 3 bases at V and 4 bases at J, with 16 bases between the two ends. The CDR3 has 16 residues. The CDR3, as DNA: TGTGCCAGCAGCTCGGGCGAGCGGCCGGGCACCGGGGAGCTGTTTTTT. It is translated as CASSSGERPGTGELFF.

The rearrangement uses TRBV7-9 and TRBJ1-2; weak D call: TRBD1 (6 bases). Deletions cut 4 bases from V and 5 bases from J, with 14 bases between. The V gene's germline CDR1 is SEHNR and CDR2 FQNEAQ (reference sequence). The CDR3 is 14 amino acids. CDR3 nucleotides: TGTGCCAGCAGCTCAGACCCGGGGACATATGGCTACACCTTC. Translated, it gives CASSSDPGTYGYTF.

The rearrangement uses TRBV7-9 and TRBJ2-5, with TRBD1 matching 9 bases. Germline V lookup: CDR1 SEHNR, CDR2 FQNEAQ (reference sequence). V shed 1 base, J shed 5 bases, and the junction held 5 bases outside the gene matches. The CDR3 covers 15 residues. In DNA, the CDR3 is TGTGCCAGCAGCTTAGGAGGGACAGGGAAGGAGACCCAGTACTTC. Residues: CASSLGGTGKETQYF.

The genes are TRBV7-9 and TRBJ2-5, with 7 bases aligning to TRBD2. Per germline, CDR1 SEHNR and CDR2 FQNEAQ (reference sequence). CDR3 length: 14 residues. Germline trimming cut 1 base from V and 7 bases from J; bases unmatched to any gene: 6. The CDR3 bases are TGTGCCAGCAGCTTAGATGCGGGCGGGGGGACCCAGTACTTC. Its translation: CASSLDAGGGTQYF.

This clone has just one count. The V call is TRBV11-3, the J call TRBJ2-3; 9 nucleotides agree with TRBD1. After removal of 5 bases from V and 5 bases from J, the junction contained 11 bases not matched to a gene. Germline-derived CDR1 and CDR2 are SGHNT and YENEEA. This CDR3 is 16 amino acids long. CDR3 in amino acids: CASSPGQGMGGDTQYF. The CDR3 nucleotides are TGTGCCAGCAGCCCTGGACAGGGGATGGGGGGAGATACGCAGTATTTT.

The CDR3: CASSVGLAGVYEQYF. The CDR3 nucleotides are TGTGCCAGCAGCGTAGGCCTAGCGGGGGTCTACGAGCAGTACTTC. This chain uses TRBV9 with TRBJ2-7; 10 nucleotides match TRBD2. The CDR3 contains 15 residues. V was clipped by 0 bases and J by 3 bases; unmatched bases: 3. Germline V gene data show CDR1 as SGDLS and CDR2 as YYNGEE.

CDR3 in amino acids: CASSISRGGATNEKLFF. CDR3 DNA: TGTGCCAGTAGTATCAGTCGGGGGGGAGCAACTAATGAAAAACTGTTTTTT. The chain carries TRBV19 and TRBJ1-4, with D perhaps TRBD1 (5 bases). Germline CDR1 LNHDA, CDR2 SQIVND (reference sequence). The CDR3 is made up of 17 amino acids. Trimming removed 3 bases at V and 0 bases at J, with 14 bases between.

The rearrangement joins TRBV28 to TRBJ2-7, with 11 bases fitting TRBD1. Per germline, CDR1 MDHEN and CDR2 SYDVKM. The CDR3 is 15 residues long. V lost 4 bases, J lost 6 bases, and 8 bases stayed unmatched. Written as DNA, the CDR3 is TGTGCCAGCAGTTGGTCAGGACAGGGGGCGCGCGAGCAGTACTTC. It translates to CASSWSGQGAREQYF.

The chain links TRBV28 to TRBJ2-7, with D possibly matching TRBD2 (6 bases). The ends were cut back, 8 bases at V and 3 bases at J, with 14 bases in the middle. This CDR3 comprises 13 residues. Per the germline V gene, CDR1 is MDHEN and CDR2 is SYDVKM. The CDR3 loop reads CASSRGNFYEQYF. The CDR3 DNA sequence: TGTGCCAGCTCTCGCGGGAACTTCTACGAGCAGTACTTC.

The chain links TRBV29-1 to TRBJ1-2; D is possibly TRBD1 (5 bases). CDR1 is SQVTM and CDR2 is ANQGSEA in the germline V gene. The CDR3 sequence is 15 residues long. Between the trimmed V and J ends, which lost 4 bases and 2 bases, there was a span of 17 bases. The CDR3 bases are TGCAGCGTTGGTGGGGGGAGCGAGCTCAACTATGGCTACACCTTC. Protein sequence: CSVGGGSELNYGYTF. Looking up the rest from reference TRBV29-1 and TRBJ1-2 gives the full variable domain: SAVISQKPSRDICQRGTSLTIQCQVDSQVTMMFWYRQQPGQSLTLIATANQGSEATYESGFVIDKFPISRPNLTFSTLTVSNMSPEDSSIYLCSVGGGSELNYGYTFGSGTRLTVV.

The V and J genes are TRBV27 and TRBJ1-2; the D is unclear. Germline V gene sequence: CDR1 MNHEY, CDR2 SMNVEV (reference sequence). This CDR3 spans 12 amino acids. The V gene lost 5 bases and the J gene lost 2 bases, with 6 bases spanning the gap. The DNA of the CDR3 is TGTGCCAGCAGTCCTAGGAACTATGGCTACACCTTC. As protein: CASSPRNYGYTF.

The J gene is TRBJ1-4, the V gene TRBV5-1; 8 bases align to TRBD1. Unmatched junction bases numbered 4, after V lost 4 bases and J lost 8 bases. The germline V gene has CDR1 SGHRS and CDR2 YFSETQ. This CDR3 is 13 amino acids long. DNA of the CDR3: TGCGCCAGCAGCCTCGGACAGGGAGAAAAACTGTTTTTT. Translating gives CASSLGQGEKLFF.

This clone was seen a single time. The gene calls are TRBV28 and TRBJ2-7; 12 bases are shared with TRBD1. With 9 bases clipped from V and 4 bases from J, the junction kept 10 bases outside the gene matches. Germline CDR1 is MDHEN and CDR2 is SYDVKM. This CDR3 comprises 15 residues. CDR3 amino acids: CASCKPGQGAYEQYF. The CDR3 DNA sequence: TGTGCCAGTTGCAAACCGGGACAGGGGGCTTACGAGCAGTACTTC.